This record looks at one T cell receptor (beta chain) sequence and its context. The sample belongs to a study of blood T cell repertoires in COVID-19. The Seattle patients joined while their infection was active and were tracked longitudinally afterward. The protocol was immunoSEQ multiplex PCR, while the TCRdb copy is restricted to in-frame clones and leaves out a portion. The sample yields approximately 180,000 clones, roughly 79% seen once. CDR3 length: 16 amino acids. CDR1 and CDR2 (germline): ENHRY, SYGVKD. Trimming removed 3 bases from V and 2 bases from J; junction bases left unmatched: 5. Sequences were obtained from peripheral blood. This rearrangement joins TRBV10-3 to TRBJ2-1; 9 bases agree with TRBD2. The receptor's source is a woman older than 75 with COVID-19, enrolled during active disease. CDR3 in amino acids: CAISESSGNTYNEQFF. The CDR3 DNA sequence: TGTGCCATCAGTGAATCTAGCGGGAATACCTACAATGAGCAGTTCTTC.